These T cell receptor beta chains were read from a single sample in a study of shared clonotypes between healthy human individuals. Assay used: immunoSEQ multiplex PCR; TCRdb lists only in-frame clones, some missing. The sample lists millions of clones; 90% to 95% were seen once. Sample: naive CD4+ T cells sorted from blood. The receptor source for this set is a man younger than 35 in good health. The CDR3 runs from the conserved cysteine through the conserved F or W. The D gene is left open where the match is weak. Expanded clones get a size class; other rows say once, few or many, or leave the size out.

j_call clone_size v_call d_call cdr3_aa cdr3_nt
TRBJ1-1 NA TRBV28 TRBD1 CASGSGGKIEAFF TGTGCCAGTGGATCAGGGGGAAAAATTGAAGCTTTCTTT
TRBJ1-1 NA TRBV9 TRBD1 CASRGTGRVAFF TGTGCCAGCAGGGGGACAGGGAGGGTAGCTTTCTTT
TRBJ2-3 NA TRBV10-3 NA CAIRETPTDTQYF TGTGCCATCAGAGAGACCCCCACAGATACGCAGTATTTT
TRBJ1-3 NA TRBV19 NA CASTPGHLASGNTIYF TGTGCCAGTACGCCCGGGCACTTGGCCTCTGGAAACACCATATATTTT
TRBJ2-5 NA TRBV9 NA CASSPQASAEVTQYF TGTGCCAGCAGCCCCCAGGCCTCGGCGGAGGTGACCCAGTACTTC
TRBJ2-3 NA TRBV5-6 TRBD2 CASSLGLAGTTDTQYF TGTGCCAGCAGCTTGGGGCTAGCGGGCACCACAGATACGCAGTATTTT
TRBJ2-7 NA TRBV19 TRBD1 CASSPLDRGEQYF TGTGCCAGTAGTCCTCTCGACAGGGGCGAGCAGTACTTC
TRBJ2-5 NA TRBV6-6 NA CASSYFDDGETQYF TGTGCCAGCAGTTACTTCGATGACGGGGAGACCCAGTACTTC
TRBJ2-5 NA TRBV5-8 NA CASSPGQTRGGPETQYF TGTGCCAGCAGCCCTGGACAGACAAGAGGGGGTCCAGAGACCCAGTACTTC
TRBJ1-5 NA TRBV6-5 NA CASSPEFGQPQHF TGTGCCAGCAGCCCAGAATTCGGGCAGCCCCAGCATTTT
TRBJ2-7 once TRBV7-6 TRBD1 CASSLAGGQGAYEQYF TGTGCCAGCAGCTTAGCGGGTGGACAGGGGGCATACGAGCAGTACTTC
TRBJ1-2 NA TRBV5-1 NA CASRPVTGRSGYTF TGCGCCAGCAGGCCCGTTACAGGGAGGAGCGGCTACACCTTC
TRBJ2-4 NA TRBV9 NA CASSLTGAKNIQYF TGTGCCAGCAGTCTGACAGGAGCCAAAAACATTCAGTACTTC
TRBJ1-6 NA TRBV6-1 TRBD1 CASSLDRVMGSPLHF TGTGCCAGCAGTCTAGACAGGGTGATGGGTTCACCCCTCCACTTT
TRBJ2-5 once TRBV9 NA CASSASPRGEVRTQYF TGTGCCAGCAGCGCCTCTCCTCGAGGGGAGGTGCGGACCCAGTACTTC
TRBJ1-6 NA TRBV10-1 NA CASSEDGFNSPLHF TGCGCCAGCAGTGAGGATGGATTCAATTCACCCCTCCACTTT
TRBJ1-5 NA TRBV11-2 TRBD1 CASSSEGQLDNQPQHF TGTGCCAGCAGCTCAGAGGGACAGCTTGACAATCAGCCCCAGCATTTT
TRBJ2-5 NA TRBV20-1 NA CSALRQETQYF TGCAGTGCTCTCCGCCAAGAGACCCAGTACTTC
TRBJ2-7 NA TRBV6-6 TRBD2 CASSQTSAYEQYF TGTGCCAGCAGCCAGACTAGCGCCTACGAGCAGTACTTC
TRBJ2-7 once TRBV5-1 TRBD1 CASSSGGEVYEQYF TGCGCCAGCAGCTCAGGGGGCGAGGTTTACGAGCAGTACTTC
TRBJ1-1 NA TRBV4-3 NA CASSQDPGYMNTEAFF TGCGCCAGCAGCCAAGATCCCGGATACATGAACACTGAAGCTTTCTTT
TRBJ2-1 NA TRBV7-2 NA CASSNDLPSEQFF TGTGCCAGCAGCAACGACCTCCCCTCGGAGCAGTTCTTC
TRBJ1-2 NA TRBV9 NA CASSPRDSGQGANYGYTF TGTGCCAGCAGCCCTCGCGACAGTGGGCAGGGCGCTAACTATGGCTACACCTTC
TRBJ2-7 once TRBV27 TRBD2 CASSTIITDRSGRKFEQYF TGTGCCAGCAGTACAATAATAACCGACCGGAGCGGGAGAAAGTTCGAGCAGTACTTC
TRBJ2-5 NA TRBV6-1 TRBD2 CASRAELAKLYF TGTGCCAGCAGGGCCGAACTAGCGAAACTATACTTC
TRBJ1-1 NA TRBV6-6 NA CASSPPIIDTSEAFF TGTGCCAGCAGTCCGCCAATTATCGACACTTCTGAAGCTTTCTTT
TRBJ2-1 NA TRBV18 NA CASSQQEYNEQFF TGTGCCAGTTCCCAACAGGAGTACAATGAGCAGTTCTTC
TRBJ1-2 NA TRBV28 NA CASSLEGFYGYTF TGTGCCAGCAGTTTAGAGGGATTCTATGGCTACACCTTC
TRBJ2-7 NA TRBV20-1 NA CSAMRGHEQYF TGCAGTGCAATGCGGGGGCACGAGCAGTACTTC
TRBJ1-1 NA TRBV30 NA CAKRGGNTEAFF TGTGCCAAACGGGGGGGGAACACTGAAGCTTTCTTT
TRBJ2-7 NA TRBV7-7 TRBD1 CASSIGQGDEQYF TGTGCTAGCAGCATCGGACAGGGGGACGAGCAGTACTTC
TRBJ1-3 NA TRBV19 NA CASSSLSGGGNTIYF TGTGCCAGTAGTTCCCTATCTGGCGGGGGAAACACCATATATTTT
TRBJ2-5 NA TRBV7-2 NA CASSRQTQETQYF TGTGCCAGCAGCCGACAAACCCAAGAGACCCAGTACTTC
TRBJ1-2 NA TRBV6-5 TRBD1 CASGRTGAVDGYTF TGTGCCAGCGGACGGACAGGGGCGGTCGATGGCTACACCTTC
TRBJ2-7 NA TRBV29-1 NA CSVGKSSYEQYF TGCAGCGTTGGGAAGAGCTCCTACGAGCAGTACTTC
TRBJ2-3 NA TRBV7-2 TRBD2 CASSFGLAGFGDTQYF TGTGCCAGCAGCTTCGGACTAGCGGGATTTGGAGATACGCAGTATTTT
TRBJ1-1 NA TRBV5-1 NA CASSFGPEAFF TGCGCCAGCAGCTTTGGCCCGGAAGCTTTCTTT
TRBJ1-1 NA TRBV9 NA CASSVKWNTEAFF TGTGCCAGCAGCGTAAAGTGGAACACTGAAGCTTTCTTT
TRBJ1-3 NA TRBV5-4 NA CASSLPGNTIYF TGTGCCAGCAGCCTACCTGGAAACACCATATATTTT
TRBJ2-1 NA TRBV9 NA CASSVIGMSYNEQFF TGTGCCAGCAGCGTGATAGGGATGTCCTACAATGAGCAGTTCTTC
TRBJ2-7 NA TRBV6-1 NA CASSRSYEQYF TGTGCCAGCAGTAGATCCTACGAGCAGTACTTC
TRBJ1-5 NA TRBV28 NA CASSRGGLGGPQHF TGTGCCAGCAGTCGGGGGGGGCTTGGTGGGCCCCAGCATTTT